A single sample is the source of the 32 T cell receptor beta chains below, sequenced in a study of T cell responses to AZD1222 COVID-19 vaccine. Some clones are missing from TCRdb's copy, which holds only in-frame ones; the method was immunoSEQ multiplex PCR. The data hold around 170,000 clones, with around nine tenths observed a single time. Specimen: peripheral blood, collected 28 days after the second AZD1222 dose. Receptor source: an adult who received the AZD1222 COVID-19 vaccine.

J is TRBJ1-6 and V is TRBV2; D might be TRBD1 (6 bases). This CDR3 comprises 14 residues. Germline CDR1 SNHLY, CDR2 FYNNEI. The V gene lost 3 bases and the J gene lost 9 bases, with 12 bases spanning the gap. CDR3 nucleotides: TGTGCCAGCAGTGACAGGGGAGGGGGTTCACCCCTCCACTTT. It is translated as CASSDRGGGSPLHF. Variable domain in full (rest from reference TRBV2 and TRBJ1-6): EPEVTQTPSHQVTQMGQEVILRCVPISNHLYFYWYRQILGQKVEFLVSFYNNEISEKSEIFDDQFSVERPDGSNFTLKIRSTKLEDSAMYFCASSDRGGGSPLHFGNGTRLTVT.

The rearrangement links TRBV11-3 to TRBJ2-2; perhaps D is TRBD1 or TRBD2 (5 bases each). Germline-derived CDR1 and CDR2 are SGHNT and YENEEA. The CDR3 totals 15 residues. V dropped 1 base and J dropped 6 bases, with 12 bases sitting between them. The CDR3 reads CASSLGLQGPGELFF. The CDR3 DNA follows: TGTGCCAGCAGCTTAGGGCTCCAGGGACCCGGGGAGCTGTTTTTT.

The table lists this clone with a few counts. This sequence joins TRBV19 and TRBJ1-2; perhaps TRBD1 as D (5 bases). Germline V gene data show CDR1 as LNHDA and CDR2 as SQIVND (reference sequence). V lost 5 bases and J 4 bases, leaving 14 bases between the germline ends. The CDR3 extends over 14 amino acids. This CDR3 is CASSPGRDFYGYTF. The CDR3 nucleotides read TGTGCCAGTAGTCCGGGGAGGGACTTCTATGGCTACACCTTC.

This chain links TRBV18 with TRBJ2-7; D might be TRBD2 (6 bases). CDR3 length: 14 residues. CDR1 KGHSH and CDR2 LQKENI come from the germline V gene. V was cut by 2 bases and J by 2 bases, with 10 bases left in between. The CDR3 region is CASSPGGEAYEQYF. For the CDR3, the DNA is TGTGCCAGCTCACCAGGAGGGGAGGCCTACGAGCAGTACTTC.

This chain connects TRBV3-1 (or the pseudogene TRBV3-2) to TRBJ1-1, with D perhaps TRBD1 (5 bases). Germline V gives CDR1 LGHDT, CDR2 YNNKEL (reference sequence). V was pared by 0 bases and J by 8 bases, with 10 bases between. The CDR3 totals 13 residues. CDR3 nucleotide sequence: TGTGCCAGCAGCCAAGATAGGCACAGGGAAGCTTTCTTT. Its protein product is CASSQDRHREAFF.

The chain links TRBV7-2 to TRBJ2-7, with D perhaps TRBD2 (7 bases). The CDR3 is 13 amino acids. V lost 9 bases and J lost 1, with 13 bases in between. Germline values: CDR1 SGHTA, CDR2 FQGNSA. The CDR3 protein is CASGGAPSYEQYF. Here the CDR3 DNA reads TGTGCCAGTGGGGGGGCGCCTTCCTACGAGCAGTACTTC.

This chain connects TRBV6-2 or TRBV6-3 to TRBJ1-1, with 11 bases fitting TRBD1. Trimming at V came to 4 bases and at J to 5 bases, leaving 3 bases not matched to a gene. This CDR3 is built from 14 residues. Germline V CDR1 and CDR2: MNHEY, SVGEGT. The CDR3, as DNA: TGTGCCAGCAGTTGGACAGGGGGCGAGACTGAAGCTTTCTTT. It codes for CASSWTGGETEAFF.

This chain uses TRBV16 with TRBJ1-2; TRBD1 aligns across 7 bases. Trimming removed 3 bases from V and 3 bases from J; junction bases left unmatched: 13. The germline gives CDR1 KGHSY, CDR2 FQNENV. This CDR3 is built from 17 residues. CDR3 residues: CASSHRDRGGRDYGYTF. The CDR3 DNA reads as TGTGCCAGCAGCCACCGGGACAGAGGGGGAAGAGACTATGGCTACACCTTC. Together with reference TRBV16 and TRBJ1-2, the CDR3 gives the full variable domain: GEEVAQTPKHLVRGEGQKAKLYCAPIKGHSYVFWYQQVLKNEFKFLISFQNENVFDETGMPKERFSAKCLPNSPCSLEIQATKLEDSAVYFCASSHRDRGGRDYGYTFGSGTRLTVV.

This clone was detected only once. The same CDR3 is also encoded by other DNA sequences in this sample. The chain is built from TRBV27 and TRBJ1-5, with 7 bases aligning to TRBD1. V lost 3 bases to trimming and J lost 4 bases; unmatched junction nucleotides: 3. The CDR3 runs to 14 residues. CDR1 and CDR2 from the germline V gene are MNHEY and SMNVEV (reference sequence). Here the CDR3 reads CASSFRDSNQPQHF. The DNA of the CDR3 is TGTGCCAGCAGTTTTAGGGACAGTAATCAGCCCCAGCATTTT.

The V gene is TRBV10-3, the J gene TRBJ2-7; 9 bases align to TRBD1. With V trimmed by 6 bases and J by 4 bases, 13 bases remained unmatched. Germline CDR1 and CDR2: ENHRY and SYGVKD. The CDR3 has 16 residues. The CDR3 nucleotides read TGTGCCATCAGCATGATACCGGGACAGGGAAGATACGAGCAGTACTTC. Protein product: CAISMIPGQGRYEQYF.

The chain joins TRBV29-1 to TRBJ2-1; 10 bases line up with TRBD1. The ends lost 4 bases at V and 7 bases at J; junction bases unmatched: 4. The CDR3 extends over 13 amino acids. CDR1 is SQVTM, CDR2 ANQGSEA, per germline. The CDR3 DNA sequence: TGCAGCGTTGGACGGACAGGGGGGAATGAGCAGTTCTTC. This gives the protein CSVGRTGGNEQFF.

The rearrangement joins TRBV5-1 to TRBJ2-3, with a weak D call TRBD2 (5 bases). CDR3 length: 15 residues. The V end lost 1 base, the J end lost 1 base, and 10 bases lay between the germline ends. Germline assignment: CDR1 SGHRS and CDR2 YFSETQ. CDR3 coding DNA: TGCGCCAGCAGCTTGACATTCGGGGGCACAGATACGCAGTATTTT. It specifies CASSLTFGGTDTQYF.

The chain joins TRBV9 to TRBJ2-5; the match to TRBD1 covers 7 bases. The trim removed 6 bases at V and 2 bases at J, leaving 10 bases unmatched. From germline, CDR1 is SGDLS and CDR2 YYNGEE. The CDR3 loop spans 15 amino acids. The CDR3 is CASTFRGTEQETQYF. The CDR3 nucleotides read TGTGCCAGCACCTTCAGAGGGACAGAACAAGAGACCCAGTACTTC.

The chain has TRBV5-1 and TRBJ2-1; TRBD2 matches 7 bases. Germline V gene sequence: CDR1 SGHRS, CDR2 YFSETQ. The CDR3 runs 15 residues. J lost 10 bases, V lost 0 bases, and 10 bases had no gene match. The CDR3 sequence: CASSLEAGDFGEQFF. The CDR3 DNA follows: TGCGCCAGCAGCTTGGAGGCGGGGGATTTCGGCGAGCAGTTCTTC.

The V gene is TRBV5-1, the J gene TRBJ1-5, with 12 positions matching TRBD1. The CDR3 sequence is 17 residues long. Per the germline V gene, CDR1 is SGHRS and CDR2 is YFSETQ. Germline trimming cut 4 bases from V and 2 bases from J; bases unmatched to any gene: 7. DNA of the CDR3: TGCGCCAGCAGCCTCGGGACAGGGGGCTCGGGCAATCAGCCCCAGCATTTT. Translation gives CASSLGTGGSGNQPQHF.

The J gene is TRBJ2-2, the V gene TRBV18, with 7 bases aligning to TRBD1. The junction had 3 bases not matched to a gene; V was cut back by 3 bases and J by 5 bases. This CDR3 contains 14 residues. The germline CDR1 and CDR2 sequences are KGHSH and LQKENI. CDR3 coding DNA: TGTGCCAGCTCACCGACAGGGCGGACCGGGGAGCTGTTTTTT. Protein sequence: CASSPTGRTGELFF.

The CDR3 region is CGSSGGAGTGELFF. The CDR3 region has the DNA TGTGGTTCTAGCGGGGGGGCTGGCACCGGGGAGCTGTTTTTT. The chain carries TRBV6-5 and TRBJ2-2; 12 bases agree with TRBD2. This CDR3 spans 14 amino acids. Germline-derived CDR1 and CDR2 are MNHEY and SVGAGI.

V and J are TRBV3-1 (or the pseudogene TRBV3-2) and TRBJ2-2; D is unclear. The ends were cut back, 1 base at V and 1 base at J, with 10 bases in the middle. Germline V gives CDR1 LGHDT, CDR2 YNNKEL (reference sequence). This CDR3 has 16 amino acids. The CDR3 bases are TGTGCCAGCAGCCAAGGACCCAGCAGGAACACCGGGGAGCTGTTTTTT. Protein: CASSQGPSRNTGELFF.

The J gene is TRBJ2-3, the V gene TRBV6-5; 13 bases align to TRBD2. J lost 3 bases, V lost 6 bases, and 3 bases had no gene match. The CDR3 has 15 amino acids. Germline V lookup: CDR1 MNHEY, CDR2 SVGAGI. The CDR3 loop is CASRSGLAGTDTQYF. CDR3 sequence (DNA): TGTGCCAGCAGATCGGGACTAGCGGGGACAGATACGCAGTATTTT.

This chain uses TRBV5-8 with TRBJ2-3, with D possibly being TRBD2 (5 bases). V lost 0 bases, J lost 0 bases, and 8 bases lay in between. Per the germline V gene, CDR1 is SGHTS and CDR2 is YDEGEE. This CDR3 contains 15 residues. CDR3 amino acids: CASSLVSGSTDTQYF. CDR3 in DNA: TGTGCCAGCAGCTTGGTGAGCGGTAGCACAGATACGCAGTATTTT.

This clone came up a few times. This chain links TRBV5-5 with TRBJ1-1; possibly TRBD1 for D (5 bases). This CDR3 comprises 16 residues. The germline V and J ends were trimmed by 1 base and 0 bases, with 13 bases remaining between them. In germline, CDR1 is SGHKS, CDR2 YYEKEE (reference sequence). The CDR3 DNA sequence: TGTGCCAGCAGCTTGTTTACAGGAACCATGAACACTGAAGCTTTCTTT. The encoded protein is CASSLFTGTMNTEAFF.

V is TRBV30 and J is TRBJ1-2, with D uncertain. Between the trimmed V and J ends, which lost 0 bases and 10 bases, there was a span of 9 bases. The length of the CDR3 is 11 residues. Germline V gene data show CDR1 as GTSNPN and CDR2 as SVGIG (reference sequence). The CDR3 sequence: CAWSVGLDYTF. The CDR3 DNA follows: TGTGCCTGGAGTGTAGGTCTCGACTACACCTTC.

This chain uses TRBV12-3 or TRBV12-4 with TRBJ1-2, with D perhaps TRBD1 (6 bases). Trimming took 6 bases from V and 7 from J, leaving 12 bases between them. This CDR3 is 12 amino acids long. CDR3 in amino acids: CASSYGGSGYTF. Here the CDR3 DNA reads TGTGCCAGCAGCTATGGGGGCTCTGGCTACACCTTC.

This rearrangement joins TRBV6-2 or TRBV6-3 to TRBJ1-1, with D possibly matching TRBD1 (6 bases). The V end lost 5 bases, the J end lost 7 bases, and 14 bases lay between the germline ends. The CDR3 consists of 13 residues. Germline lookup yields CDR1 MNHEY and CDR2 SVGEGT. The CDR3, as DNA: TGTGCCAGCAGTGCGGGGGCCCTAAGTGAAGCTTTCTTT. Its translation: CASSAGALSEAFF.

This clone has only one observation. This specimen includes other DNA sequences encoding the same CDR3. This chain connects TRBV30 to TRBJ2-5, with D perhaps matching TRBD1 or TRBD2 (6 bases each). Germline CDR1 and CDR2: GTSNPN and SVGIG (reference sequence). V lost 4 bases and J 4 bases, leaving 10 bases between the germline ends. The CDR3 extends over 12 amino acids. The chain's CDR3 is CAWKGGRETQYF. The DNA of the CDR3 is TGTGCCTGGAAGGGGGGTCGAGAGACCCAGTACTTC.

The rearrangement uses TRBV6-1 and TRBJ1-1; D remains unclear. Trimming pared 3 bases from V and 0 bases from J, leaving 20 bases between. Germline CDR1 and CDR2: MNHNS and SASEGT. This CDR3 spans 18 amino acids. The CDR3 DNA sequence: TGTGCCAGCAGTGATCCCGCCGCTGGATTTAGGGTGAACACTGAAGCTTTCTTT. This translates into CASSDPAAGFRVNTEAFF.

Only a few counts were recorded for this clone. V usage is TRBV6-5 and J usage is TRBJ2-3; D is ambiguous. Germline V gene data show CDR1 as MNHEY and CDR2 as SVGAGI. The CDR3 is made up of 13 amino acids. Trimming stripped 2 bases from V and 1 base from J, with 4 bases between. The CDR3 loop is CASSYMGTDTQYF. The DNA for the CDR3 is TGTGCCAGCAGTTACATGGGCACAGATACGCAGTATTTT.

This rearrangement joins TRBV11-3 to TRBJ2-1, with D tentatively TRBD1 (5 bases). V lost 1 base, J lost 8 bases, and 9 bases lay in between. Germline assignment: CDR1 SGHNT and CDR2 YENEEA. The CDR3 extends over 13 amino acids. The CDR3 nucleotides read TGTGCCAGCAGCTTAGTTGGGGCCGATGAGCAGTTCTTC. Translating it yields CASSLVGADEQFF.

This chain joins TRBV29-1 and TRBJ2-7; TRBD1 might be the D (6 bases). The CDR3 is 13 amino acids. Germline assignment: CDR1 SQVTM and CDR2 ANQGSEA. Trimming shortened V by 3 bases and J by 2 bases, and 11 bases separated the two germline ends. In DNA, the CDR3 is TGCAGCGTTGACTTTGGACAGACCTACGAGCAGTACTTC. Translated: CSVDFGQTYEQYF.

The rearrangement joins TRBV30 to TRBJ1-6, with a possible D match to TRBD1 (6 bases). Germline CDR1 reads GTSNPN; CDR2 reads SVGIG (reference sequence). This CDR3 is 15 amino acids long. Trimming cost V 1 base and J 6 bases, with 13 bases left between them. The CDR3 nucleotides read TGTGCCTGGAGTGGAAAAGGGGGAAGTAATTCACCCCTCCACTTT. It yields the protein CAWSGKGGSNSPLHF.

The V and J genes are TRBV5-6 and TRBJ1-6; 7 bases are a match to TRBD1. Trimming cost V 3 bases and J 6 bases; bases outside gene matches: 3. The CDR3 spans 14 residues. Germline CDR1 SGHDT, CDR2 YYEEEE. CDR3 DNA: TGTGCCAGCAGCTCAGACAGGGTTAATTCACCCCTCCACTTT. It is translated as CASSSDRVNSPLHF. Drawing the rest from reference TRBV5-6 and TRBJ1-6, the complete variable domain is DAGVTQSPTHLIKTRGQQVTLRCSPKSGHDTVSWYQQALGQGPQFIFQYYEEEERQRGNFPDRFSGHQFPNYSSELNVNALLLGDSALYLCASSSDRVNSPLHFGNGTRLTVT.

The chain links TRBV7-3 to TRBJ2-1; 8 positions agree with TRBD2. CDR3 size: 16 residues. Trimming removed 2 bases from V and 10 bases from J; junction bases left unmatched: 13. Germline CDR1 and CDR2: SGHTA and FQGTGA. In DNA, the CDR3 is TGTGCCAGCAGCTTAGAGGCCCCAGCGGGAGCTTACGAGCAGTTCTTC. Translating gives CASSLEAPAGAYEQFF.